Below, 5 T cell receptor beta chains from the same sample are listed, as sequenced in a study of blood T cell repertoires in COVID-19. TCRdb's table, derived via immunoSEQ multiplex PCR, lists solely in-frame clones and lacks some. This table holds some 60,000 clones, roughly four fifths found once. The sample was peripheral blood. All receptors derive from a man aged 80 or over with COVID-19, enrolled during active disease.

The genes are TRBV3-1 (or the pseudogene TRBV3-2) and TRBJ1-5; a possible D gene is TRBD1 (5 bases). V was clipped by 4 bases and J by 5 bases, with 12 bases between them. Germline-derived CDR1 and CDR2 are LGHDT and YNNKEL (reference sequence). CDR3 length: 14 amino acids. CDR3 region: CASSRGGTDQPQHF. The CDR3 coding sequence is TGTGCCAGCAGCCGCGGCGGGACTGATCAGCCCCAGCATTTT.

This chain joins TRBV10-3 and TRBJ2-3, with 9 nucleotides matching TRBD2. Looked up from germline, CDR1 is ENHRY and CDR2 is SYGVKD. Trimming cost V 4 bases and J 2 bases; bases outside gene matches: 10. The CDR3 extends over 17 amino acids. CDR3 coding DNA: TGTGCCATCAGTGCCCCCTCAGGCGGGGGGGACACAGATACGCAGTATTTT. This translates into CAISAPSGGGDTDTQYF.

Here the CDR3 DNA reads TGTGCCAGCAGTCCAACGGACGGACACAATCAGCCCCAGCATTTT. Its protein is CASSPTDGHNQPQHF. J is TRBJ1-5 and V is TRBV27; tentative D call: TRBD1 (5 bases). This CDR3 contains 15 residues. Germline lookup yields CDR1 MNHEY and CDR2 SMNVEV (reference sequence). Trimming shortened V by 5 bases and J by 3 bases, and 14 bases separated the two germline ends.

The genes are TRBV11-2 and TRBJ2-3; 13 bases align to TRBD2. The CDR3 consists of 17 residues. Germline assignment: CDR1 SGHAT and CDR2 FQNNGV. Unmatched junction bases numbered 11, after V lost 5 bases and J lost 6 bases. The CDR3 here is CASSPLRTSGRPDTQYF. The CDR3 DNA is TGTGCCAGCAGCCCCCTTAGGACTAGCGGGAGACCTGATACGCAGTATTTT. Full variable domain (remainder filled in from reference TRBV11-2 and TRBJ2-3): EAGVAQSPRYKIIEKRQSVAFWCNPISGHATLYWYQQILGQGPKLLIQFQNNGVVDDSQLPKDRFSAERLKGVDSTLKIQPAKLEDSAVYLCASSPLRTSGRPDTQYFGPGTRLTVL.

V gene TRBV19 combines with J gene TRBJ1-5, with D perhaps matching TRBD1 (5 bases). Trimming left V 4 bases short and J 6 bases short, with 10 bases between. The CDR3 loop spans 13 amino acids. Germline V gives CDR1 LNHDA, CDR2 SQIVND (reference sequence). CDR3 nucleotides: TGTGCCAGTAGTACCCAGGGCGGTCAGCCCCAGCATTTT. This encodes CASSTQGGQPQHF.